This entry lists 5 T cell receptor beta chains sequenced from one sample in a study of spatial heterogeneity in lung cancer. Time point indicated: sample taken at primary tumor resection. Material for sequencing was whole RNA from tumor, nontumor lung or frozen PBMC, left unsorted. TCRdb itself ran the 5' RACE reads through MiXCR, one entry per CDR3 protein. In the table there are about 38,000 distinct CDR3 sequences, around 5.8% of which are singletons. Material: PBMCs, obtained at surgery. The source is a male donor with early-stage non-small cell lung cancer.

This sequence joins TRBV6-2 or TRBV6-3 and TRBJ1-5, with 7 bases fitting TRBD1. The trim removed 4 bases at V and 11 bases at J, leaving 17 bases unmatched. The CDR3 is 16 residues long. Per the germline V gene, CDR1 is MNHEY and CDR2 is SVGEGT. The CDR3, as DNA: TGTGCCAGCAGTTTCGGGACAGCTTCCCCACTAGCGACCCAGCATTTT. It translates to CASSFGTASPLATQHF.

At least ten counts were recorded for this clonotype. The chain links TRBV7-9 to TRBJ2-3, with unresolved D. Trimming took off 2 bases at V and 5 bases at J, with 8 bases between the two ends. From germline, CDR1 is SEHNR and CDR2 FQNEAQ (reference sequence). The CDR3 sequence is 13 residues long. The CDR3 DNA reads TGTGCCAGCAGCTTAAGTGATGGAGATACGCAGTATTTT. Translated, it gives CASSLSDGDTQYF. The full variable domain, in which reference TRBV7-9 and TRBJ2-3 provide the parts outside the CDR3, is DTGVSQNPRHKITKRGQNVTFRCDPISEHNRLYWYRQTLGQGPEFLTYFQNEAQLEKSRLLSDRFSAERPKGSFSTLEIQRTEQGDSAMYLCASSLSDGDTQYFGPGTRLTVL.

This clonotype was detected a few times. V is TRBV6-5 and J is TRBJ2-5; TRBD1 is a possible D gene (5 bases). Germline CDR1 is MNHEY and CDR2 is SVGAGI. Trimming stripped 0 bases from V and 4 bases from J, with 9 bases between. CDR3 length equals 14 residues. CDR3 bases: TGTGCCAGCAGTTACTCGGGTAGGGGAGAGACCCAGTACTTC. This codes for CASSYSGRGETQYF.

This clonotype was seen at least ten times. V usage is TRBV12-3 or TRBV12-4 and J usage is TRBJ1-1; D is unclear. This CDR3 contains 12 residues. V was trimmed by 1 base and J by 8 bases, leaving 8 bases between them. The CDR3 is CASSLVRAEAFF. The DNA of the CDR3 is TGTGCCAGCAGTTTAGTACGGGCCGAAGCTTTCTTT.

In its sample, this clonotype was seen many times. This chain links TRBV20-1 with TRBJ2-5; 8 bases fit TRBD2. The CDR3 consists of 16 residues. Trimming cost V 0 bases and J 5 bases; bases outside gene matches: 11. Per germline, CDR1 DFQATT and CDR2 SNEGSKA (reference sequence). DNA of the CDR3: TGCAGTGCTAGAGATAGCGACGGGGGGGCCGGTGAGACCCAGTACTTC. Translation: CSARDSDGGAGETQYF.